Below, 9 T cell receptor beta chains from the same sample are listed, as sequenced in a study of blood T cell repertoires in COVID-19. Assay used: immunoSEQ multiplex PCR; TCRdb lists only in-frame clones, some missing. Found here are fewer than 650,000 clones, roughly nine tenths of them singletons; the top ten hold roughly 8.3%. Sequenced sample: peripheral blood. All receptors derive from a woman aged 45 to 65 with COVID-19, enrolled during active disease.

As concerns this clone: Different DNA sequences within this sample yield the same CDR3. The chain carries TRBV9 and TRBJ1-3; maybe TRBD1 (5 bases). The CDR3 extends over 15 amino acids. CDR1 SGDLS and CDR2 YYNGEE come from the germline V gene. Trimming took off 0 bases at V and 0 bases at J, with 7 bases between the two ends. CDR3 region: CASSVGQGSGNTIYF. CDR3 in DNA: TGTGCCAGCAGCGTAGGTCAGGGCTCTGGAAACACCATATATTTT.

This clone was counted once. The rearrangement uses TRBV5-1 and TRBJ1-1; possible D gene TRBD1, 6 bases. V lost 6 bases and J lost 1, with 13 bases in between. The length of the CDR3 is 14 residues. Per the germline V gene, CDR1 is SGHRS and CDR2 is YFSETQ. Written as DNA, the CDR3 is TGCGCCAGCACCCTTGGGGGGGCGAACACTGAAGCTTTCTTT. Translated: CASTLGGANTEAFF.

The genes are TRBV29-1 and TRBJ2-2; D gene uncertain. Trimming stripped 1 base from V and 2 bases from J, with 2 bases between. This CDR3 is 12 amino acids long. CDR1 and CDR2 (germline): SQVTM, ANQGSEA. The DNA of the CDR3 is TGCAGCGTTGAAGCTAACACCGGGGAGCTGTTTTTT. It specifies CSVEANTGELFF.

This chain links TRBV4-1 with TRBJ2-6, with 8 bases identical to TRBD2. The germline V gene has CDR1 MGHRA and CDR2 YSYEKL. Trimming removed 1 base from V and 3 bases from J; junction bases left unmatched: 8. CDR3 length: 18 residues. CDR3 DNA: TGCGCCAGCAGCCAAGGTACGGGGGGGCTTAGTGGGGCCAACGTCCTGACTTTC. Translated: CASSQGTGGLSGANVLTF.

The chain carries TRBV3-1 (or the pseudogene TRBV3-2) and TRBJ1-1; 10 nucleotides agree with TRBD1. V lost 4 bases to trimming and J lost 5 bases; unmatched junction nucleotides: 7. This CDR3 region has 15 residues. Germline values: CDR1 LGHDT, CDR2 YNNKEL (reference sequence). CDR3 nucleotide sequence: TGTGCCAGCAGCCGGCCGGACAGGGGGAAAACTGAAGCTTTCTTT. The encoded protein is CASSRPDRGKTEAFF.

This clone was detected once. The V call is TRBV28, the J call TRBJ1-5; unclear D gene. The CDR3 consists of 14 residues. Trimming removed 4 bases from V and 5 bases from J, with 12 bases in between. Germline loops: CDR1 MDHEN, CDR2 SYDVKM. The CDR3 nucleotides are TGTGCCAGCAGTTATTACAGAGAATATCAGCCCCAGCATTTT. It is translated as CASSYYREYQPQHF. The variable domain in full, with the rest retrieved from reference TRBV28 and TRBJ1-5, is DVKVTQSSRYLVKRTGEKVFLECVQDMDHENMFWYRQDPGLGLRLIYFSYDVKMKEKGDIPEGYSVSREKKERFSLILESASTNQTSMYLCASSYYREYQPQHFGDGTRLSIL.

This clone was observed once. This sequence joins TRBV5-1 and TRBJ1-2; no definite D call. Germline assignment: CDR1 SGHRS and CDR2 YFSETQ. Between the trimmed V and J ends, which lost 2 bases and 2 bases, there was a span of 7 bases. This CDR3 has 13 residues. CDR3 bases: TGCGCCAGCAGCTTTGGGAGCAACTATGGCTACACCTTC. Its protein is CASSFGSNYGYTF.

The J gene is TRBJ1-1, the V gene TRBV2, with D possibly being TRBD1 (6 bases). The CDR3 is made up of 15 amino acids. The V end lost 6 bases, the J end lost 1 base, and 15 bases lay between the germline ends. Germline V CDR1 and CDR2: SNHLY, FYNNEI. The DNA of the CDR3 is TGTGCCAGCAGCGGGGGGGCGAGGTGGAACACTGAAGCTTTCTTT. Protein product: CASSGGARWNTEAFF. The full variable domain, in which reference TRBV2 and TRBJ1-1 provide the parts outside the CDR3, is EPEVTQTPSHQVTQMGQEVILRCVPISNHLYFYWYRQILGQKVEFLVSFYNNEISEKSEIFDDQFSVERPDGSNFTLKIRSTKLEDSAMYFCASSGGARWNTEAFFGQGTRLTVV.

The chain links TRBV3-1 (or the pseudogene TRBV3-2) to TRBJ1-1; maybe TRBD1 (6 bases). Germline values: CDR1 LGHDT, CDR2 YNNKEL (reference sequence). V lost 5 bases, J lost 9 bases, and 10 bases lay in between. The length of the CDR3 is 11 residues. The CDR3 DNA sequence: TGTGCCAGCAGCTCACAGGGCCAAGCTTTCTTT. This gives the protein CASSSQGQAFF.